These T cell receptor beta chains were read from a single sample in a study of T cells in Graves' hyperthyroidism and ophthalmopathy. One entry per CDR3 protein, called by TCRdb with MiXCR from the multiplex PCR reads. The data hold more than 300,000 distinct CDR3 sequences, with around 14% observed a single time. The material sequenced was blood. The receptor set was obtained from a woman aged 18-29 years with Graves' hyperthyroidism. Both conserved end residues are part of each CDR3. A D gene is named only where the DNA matches it firmly. Size tells how often a clone was seen (once, few, many) or the class of an expanded clone, and some rows leave it out.

j_call,v_call,d_call,clone_size,cdr3_nt,cdr3_aa
TRBJ1-1,TRBV19,TRBD1,many,TGTGCCAGTAGTTGGGACAGATCCTCAGGGGACACTGAAGCTTTCTTT,CASSWDRSSGDTEAFF
TRBJ2-2,TRBV2,-,many,TGTGCCAGCAGTGCGGCAGGGACAACCAACACCGGGGAGCTGTTTTTT,CASSAAGTTNTGELFF
TRBJ1-4,TRBV29-1,-,-,TGCAGCGTTGAAGGGGAGTCATCGGGGGTCGAAAAACTGTTTTTT,CSVEGESSGVEKLFF
TRBJ1-4,TRBV7-8,-,many,TGTGCCAGCAGCCTACGACGGGCGGTCGGTGAAAAACTGTTTTTT,CASSLRRAVGEKLFF
TRBJ2-1,TRBV28,TRBD1,many,TGTGCCAGCAGCTACACACCCGGGACAGGGGATGCCGATGAGCAGTTCTTC,CASSYTPGTGDADEQFF
TRBJ2-2,TRBV4-2,TRBD2,many,TGTGCCAGCCGTCCTAGCGGAGGGGCGAACACCGGGGAGCTGTTTTTT,CASRPSGGANTGELFF
TRBJ2-1,TRBV24-1,TRBD2,many,TGTGCCACCGCGGGCGGGAGAATCTATGAGCAGTTCTTC,CATAGGRIYEQFF
TRBJ2-7,TRBV6-2/TRBV6-3,-,many,TGTGCCAGCAGTTACGACGGGTACGAGCAGTACTTC,CASSYDGYEQYF
TRBJ2-5,TRBV7-9,-,many,TGTGCCCTCGGAGCGAGTTATAGGGCAGAGACCCAGTACTTC,CALGASYRAETQYF
TRBJ2-7,TRBV11-2,TRBD1,many,TGTGCCAGCAGCTTGACAGGGGGCGCACACTCTTCCGAGCAGTACTTC,CASSLTGGAHSSEQYF
TRBJ1-2,TRBV18,-,many,TGTGCCAGCTCACAAAGGACAGTCGGCGGCTACACCTTC,CASSQRTVGGYTF
TRBJ2-2,TRBV7-9,TRBD2,-,TGTGCCAGCAGCTTAACCTGGACTAGCGGGGGATCTGGCGGGGAGCTGTTTTTT,CASSLTWTSGGSGGELFF
TRBJ1-6,TRBV6-1,TRBD1,many,TGTGCCAGCAGCCCGCTTGACAGGGGGGATTCACCCCTCCACTTT,CASSPLDRGDSPLHF
TRBJ2-7,TRBV27,TRBD1,many,TGTGCCAGCAGTTTAGGACAGGGTCATCGCTACGAGCAGTACTTC,CASSLGQGHRYEQYF
TRBJ1-1,TRBV3-1,-,-,TGTGCCAGCAGCCTATCCGGGGGCGCGTACACTGAAGCTTTCTTT,CASSLSGGAYTEAFF
TRBJ2-7,TRBV20-1,-,few,TGCAGTGCTGCCGGGACTCCCTTTTTCAACGAGCAGTACTTC,CSAAGTPFFNEQYF
TRBJ1-2,TRBV4-1,-,-,TGCGCCAGCAGCCAACCCACCACCGCGTTGGGTCTTGATCGCTACACCTTC,CASSQPTTALGLDRYTF
TRBJ2-6,TRBV2,TRBD1,few,TGTGCCAGCTGGGGACAGGGATTTACTGGGGCCAACGTCCTGACTTTC,CASWGQGFTGANVLTF
TRBJ1-5,TRBV5-6,-,few,TGTGCCAGCAGCTCCTACCCGGGACTCCTTGGGAATCAGCCCCAGCATTTT,CASSSYPGLLGNQPQHF
TRBJ2-3,TRBV10-3,TRBD2,-,TGTGCCATCAGTGACAGGCGGATGGGGGGGACAGATACGCAGTATTTT,CAISDRRMGGTDTQYF
TRBJ2-5,TRBV6-1,TRBD2,many,TGTGCCAGCAGTGAAGCTTTGGCGGGGGGCCAAGAGACCCAGTACTTC,CASSEALAGGQETQYF
TRBJ2-1,TRBV7-9,TRBD1,many,TGTGCCAGCAGCCACCAGGGGGACTACAATGAGCAGTTCTTC,CASSHQGDYNEQFF
TRBJ1-4,TRBV15,-,once,TGTGCCACCAGCAGCCCCACCGGACGGACGGGCGATAGGGAAAAACTGTTTTTT,CATSSPTGRTGDREKLFF
TRBJ1-2,TRBV9,-,many,TGTGCCAGCACGCGGACAGCTAACTATGGCTACACCTTC,CASTRTANYGYTF
TRBJ1-2,TRBV2,-,many,TGTGCCATTCGTGAGGGCTACACCTTC,CAIREGYTF
TRBJ2-2,TRBV5-5,-,many,TGTGCCAGCAGCTCCCTGGACCGGGAGCTGTTTTTT,CASSSLDRELFF
TRBJ1-1,TRBV7-9,TRBD1,many,TGTGCCAGCAGCTTTGACAGGGCCACTGAAGCTTTCTTT,CASSFDRATEAFF
TRBJ2-7,TRBV6-7,TRBD1,-,TGTGCCAGCAGTTACTGGGTGGGACAGCTCACTGGAGAGCAGTACTTC,CASSYWVGQLTGEQYF
TRBJ2-4,TRBV28,-,many,TGTGCCACTTCGCGTGATTCCATAGCCAAAAACATTCAGTACTTC,CATSRDSIAKNIQYF
TRBJ2-3,TRBV7-2,TRBD2,many,TGTGCCAGCAGCACTAGCGGGAGGGATGGCACAGATACGCAGTATTTT,CASSTSGRDGTDTQYF
TRBJ2-5,TRBV3-1,TRBD2,many,TGTGCCAGCAGCCAGGGAGGGGAGACCCAGTACTTC,CASSQGGETQYF
TRBJ2-1,TRBV7-3,-,once,TGTGCCAGCAGCTTGGACTTTTCTGGCTCCTACAATGAGCAGTTCTTC,CASSLDFSGSYNEQFF
TRBJ2-7,TRBV19,-,-,TGTGCCACCAACCAAGCTTTCTCCGGCGGCGAGCAGTACTTC,CATNQAFSGGEQYF
TRBJ2-7,TRBV2,-,many,TGTGCCAGCAGTGAAACCTACTTCGGGGGCGCAGACTACGAGCAGTACTTC,CASSETYFGGADYEQYF
TRBJ2-1,TRBV4-3,-,many,TGCGCCAGCAGCCAAGCTCTCCTAGCAGAGCAGTTCTTC,CASSQALLAEQFF
TRBJ2-1,TRBV3-1,-,many,TGTGCCAGCAGCCCCGCGTCGAGCTTCTACAATGAGCAGTTCTTC,CASSPASSFYNEQFF
TRBJ2-7,TRBV7-7,-,many,TGTGCTACCAGCAAAAACCCCGGCTACGAGCAGTACTTC,CATSKNPGYEQYF
TRBJ1-2,TRBV2,-,many,TGTGCCAGCAGTGAAGTGGCGGCGGGCTACACCTTC,CASSEVAAGYTF
TRBJ2-5,TRBV20-1,TRBD2,-,TGCAGTGCTAGAACGACTAGCGGGAGGGAGACCCAGTACTTC,CSARTTSGRETQYF
TRBJ2-7,TRBV28,-,many,TGTGCCAGCAGTCTTCAGCGTCACTACGAGCAGTACTTC,CASSLQRHYEQYF
TRBJ2-7,TRBV24-1,-,many,TGTGCCACCAGTGACCCCGGACAGGGAGGGACCTACGAGCAGTACTTC,CATSDPGQGGTYEQYF
TRBJ2-2,TRBV5-1,TRBD2,few,TGCGCCAGCAGCTTGGCCGGCGGGGGGGCCGGCGGGGAGCTGTTTTTT,CASSLAGGGAGGELFF
TRBJ1-1,TRBV24-1,-,many,TGTGCCACCAGTGTAAGGGGCAGGGAAGCTTTCTTT,CATSVRGREAFF
TRBJ1-1,TRBV30,-,many,TGTGCCTGGAGTGCGAGAAGAACTGAAGCTTTCTTT,CAWSARRTEAFF
TRBJ2-5,TRBV20-1,TRBD1,many,TGCAGTGCTATACACAGGGGCCGGGAGACCCAGTACTTC,CSAIHRGRETQYF
TRBJ2-7,TRBV2,-,many,TGTGCCAGCAGTGAACTTGTAGGGACGGGCGAGCAGTACTTC,CASSELVGTGEQYF
TRBJ2-1,TRBV28,-,many,TGTGCCAGCAGTCCCGCCGGGAGCTCCTACAATGAGCAGTTCTTC,CASSPAGSSYNEQFF
TRBJ1-1,TRBV13,-,many,TGTGCCAGCAGCCCTCAGTTCCCGGGACAAGTTATGAACACTGAAGCTTTCTTT,CASSPQFPGQVMNTEAFF
TRBJ2-5,TRBV5-1,-,many,TGCGCCAGCAGCTTGGCCATCGGAGTCCAAGAGACCCAGTACTTC,CASSLAIGVQETQYF
TRBJ2-3,TRBV20-1,-,many,TGCAGTGCTAACGGGGACTCACGCAGCACAGATACGCAGTATTTT,CSANGDSRSTDTQYF
TRBJ2-7,TRBV20-1,TRBD2,many,TGCAGTACTAGCCCCGGAGCTAGCGGGGACTACGAGCAGTACTTC,CSTSPGASGDYEQYF
TRBJ2-1,TRBV5-4,TRBD2,many,TGTGCCAGCAGCTCGCGCGGGAGTATTAATGAGCAGTTCTTC,CASSSRGSINEQFF
TRBJ2-2,TRBV28,TRBD1,few,TGTGCCAGCAGCCCAGGGGGACACACCGGGGAGCTGTTTTTT,CASSPGGHTGELFF
TRBJ1-1,TRBV6-5,-,many,TGTGCCAGCAGTTACGGGCAGACCCAAGCTTTCTTT,CASSYGQTQAFF
TRBJ2-3,TRBV7-2,-,-,TGTGCCAGCAGCTTACAGGGAGGAGGCACAGATACGCAGTATTTT,CASSLQGGGTDTQYF
TRBJ2-1,TRBV7-9,-,many,TGTGCCAGCAGCGGAGGTTACAATGAGCAGTTCTTC,CASSGGYNEQFF
TRBJ1-6,TRBV7-8,-,many,TGTGCCAGCAGCTTAGGGGTTATCAATTCACCCCTCCACTTT,CASSLGVINSPLHF
TRBJ1-2,TRBV6-1,TRBD1,many,TGTGCCAGCAGAGATAACCGGGACAGGGGATGGGGTGAGATTCCCTACACCTTC,CASRDNRDRGWGEIPYTF
TRBJ1-5,TRBV6-1,-,many,TGTGCCAGCAGTGAATCTGTATACGGCAATCAGCCCCAGCATTTT,CASSESVYGNQPQHF